The rows below give T cell receptor beta chains drawn from one sample of a study of cytomegalovirus exposure and HLA in healthy donors. The repertoire was sequenced with immunoSEQ multiplex PCR; TCRdb's copy has only in-frame clones and lacks some. The sample carries over 65,000 clones, around four fifths recorded once. The sample consisted of PBMCs. The source of these receptors is a middle-aged man in good health and CMV-seronegative. CDR3s include the opening cysteine and the closing phenylalanine or tryptophan. A D gene is named only where the DNA matches it firmly. Size is omitted from some rows. Given values are once, few, many or a class for expanded clones.

- TRBJ1-2 TRBV6-1 - CAHRLNYGYTF TGTGCCCACAGGTTGAACTATGGCTACACCTTC
- TRBJ2-1 TRBV19 - CASTALGVEFF TGTGCCAGTACTGCACTAGGAGTCGAGTTCTTC
- TRBJ2-6 TRBV6-1 - CASSPDSGANVLTF TGTGCCAGCAGCCCGGACAGCGGGGCCAACGTCCTGACTTTC
- TRBJ2-7 TRBV11-2 TRBD2 CASSSGTSGSLYEQYF TGTGCCAGCAGCTCGGGGACTAGCGGGAGTCTTTACGAGCAGTACTTC
- TRBJ2-5 TRBV6-1 - CASSYKETQYF TGTGCCAGCAGTTACAAGGAGACCCAGTACTTC
- TRBJ2-5 TRBV10-3 - CAISEPGREGVGEQYF TGTGCCATCAGTGAGCCTGGCAGGGAGGGGGTCGGGGAGCAGTACTTC
- TRBJ1-5 TRBV5-6 - CASSLGENQPQHF TGTGCCAGCAGCTTGGGGGAGAATCAGCCCCAGCATTTT
- TRBJ2-5 TRBV5-1 TRBD1 CASSRGQATETQYF TGCGCCAGCAGCCGGGGACAGGCGACAGAGACCCAGTACTTC
- TRBJ2-5 TRBV7-3 - CASSLSLRETQYF TGTGCCAGCAGCTTATCCCTACGAGAGACCCAGTACTTC
- TRBJ2-7 TRBV4-2 - CASSQDRSYEQYF TGTGCCAGCAGCCAAGACAGATCCTACGAGCAGTACTTC
- TRBJ2-7 TRBV4-2 TRBD2 CASSQDEASGAPYEQYF TGTGCCAGCAGCCAAGATGAGGCTAGCGGGGCCCCCTACGAGCAGTACTTC
few TRBJ2-3 TRBV6-6 - CASRIRRGDTQYF TGTGCCAGCAGAATCAGAAGAGGGGATACGCAGTATTTT
- TRBJ2-3 TRBV18 - CASSLGPRKREMYTQYF TGTGCCAGCTCACTCGGGCCTAGGAAACGGGAGATGTATACGCAGTATTTT
- TRBJ1-2 TRBV19 TRBD1 CASSLEGQNYGYTF TGTGCCAGTAGTCTAGAGGGACAGAACTATGGCTACACCTTC
- TRBJ2-7 TRBV6-6 TRBD2 CASSTLEREGYEQYF TGTGCCAGCAGTACCCTGGAGAGGGAGGGGTACGAGCAGTACTTC
once TRBJ2-7 TRBV6-5 TRBD1 CASSEQGFGEQYF TGTGCCAGCAGTGAACAGGGGTTCGGCGAGCAGTACTTC
- TRBJ2-1 TRBV7-8 TRBD2 CASISGLAGKNEQFF TGTGCCAGCATCTCGGGACTAGCGGGGAAGAATGAGCAGTTCTTC
- TRBJ2-5 TRBV5-6 - CASSLGVLETQYF TGTGCCAGCAGCCTAGGGGTTTTGGAGACCCAGTACTTC
- TRBJ2-7 TRBV7-8 TRBD2 CASSWGGTSGSYEQYF TGTGCCAGCAGCTGGGGTGGGACTAGCGGGAGCTACGAGCAGTACTTC
- TRBJ2-5 TRBV5-1 TRBD2 CASSLEAGGETQYF TGCGCCAGCAGCTTGGAGGCGGGAGGGGAGACCCAGTACTTC
once TRBJ2-7 TRBV18 - CASSPGQSSYEQYF TGTGCCAGCTCTCCCGGACAGAGCTCCTACGAGCAGTACTTC
- TRBJ1-5 TRBV19 - CASSISQGHQPQHF TGTGCCAGTAGTATTTCTCAGGGTCATCAGCCCCAGCATTTT
few TRBJ1-4 TRBV7-9 TRBD1 CASSFGTGNEKLFF TGTGCCAGCAGCTTTGGGACAGGGAATGAAAAACTGTTTTTT
few TRBJ2-1 TRBV4-3 - CASSPGWPYNEQFF TGCGCCAGCAGCCCGGGGTGGCCCTACAATGAGCAGTTCTTC
- TRBJ1-2 TRBV29-1 - CSVPKAGTPTNYGYTF TGCAGCGTGCCCAAAGCCGGGACACCTACTAACTATGGCTACACCTTC
- TRBJ2-3 TRBV5-4 - CASSFYGGLQDTQYF TGTGCCAGCAGCTTTTACGGGGGGCTTCAAGATACGCAGTATTTT
- TRBJ2-2 TRBV7-3 TRBD2 CASSLSGGANTGELFF TGTGCCAGCAGCCTGAGCGGGGGCGCGAACACCGGGGAGCTGTTTTTT
- TRBJ2-1 TRBV7-2 TRBD2 CASSNQGASGGAEFF TGTGCCAGCAGCAACCAGGGGGCTAGCGGGGGGGCGGAGTTCTTC
- TRBJ2-3 TRBV28 TRBD1 CASSFTGAADTQYF TGTGCCAGCAGTTTTACAGGGGCGGCAGATACGCAGTATTTT
- TRBJ2-5 TRBV29-1 TRBD1 CSARDRAQETQYF TGCAGCGCCCGGGACAGGGCCCAAGAGACCCAGTACTTC
- TRBJ2-1 TRBV7-9 - CSSSLAPPGFNEQFF TGTTCCAGCAGCTTAGCCCCACCGGGATTCAATGAGCAGTTCTTC
- TRBJ1-3 TRBV2 TRBD1 CASRRDRGDTIYF TGTGCCAGCAGGCGGGACAGGGGAGACACCATATATTTT
- TRBJ2-2 TRBV5-6 - CASSLDGLGGGELFF TGTGCCAGCAGCTTGGATGGACTAGGGGGCGGGGAGCTGTTTTTT
- TRBJ2-1 TRBV7-2 TRBD2 CASSLRLAGAYNEQFF TGTGCCAGCAGCTTAAGACTAGCGGGAGCCTACAATGAGCAGTTCTTC
- TRBJ2-7 TRBV15 - CATSRDLGANYYEQYF TGTGCCACCAGCAGAGATCTGGGGGCAAATTACTACGAGCAGTACTTC
- TRBJ2-6 TRBV28 - CASSFSGANVLTF TGTGCCAGCAGTTTCTCCGGGGCCAACGTCCTGACTTTC
once TRBJ2-5 TRBV9 TRBD2 CASSAPTSGSWGRQETQYF TGTGCCAGCAGCGCCCCGACTAGCGGGAGTTGGGGTAGGCAAGAGACCCAGTACTTC
- TRBJ2-4 TRBV4-2 - CASSETTREVKNIQYF TGTGCCAGCAGCGAAACTACCAGGGAGGTCAAAAACATTCAGTACTTC
once TRBJ1-5 TRBV6-4 TRBD1 CASTSPHLDRGPYSNQPQHF TGTGCCAGCACCAGCCCTCACCTGGACAGGGGGCCATATAGCAATCAGCCCCAGCATTTT
- TRBJ2-5 TRBV15 - CATSRDATNLRSQYF TGTGCCACCAGCAGAGACGCGACTAACCTCAGGTCCCAGTACTTC
- TRBJ1-1 TRBV7-9 - CASSSRVTSEAFF TGTGCCAGCAGCTCCAGGGTCACATCTGAAGCTTTCTTT
once TRBJ2-3 TRBV25-1 - CASSEFEATDTQYF TGTGCCAGCAGTGAATTCGAGGCAACAGATACGCAGTATTTT
- TRBJ1-2 TRBV15 - CATSRDRWAGYTF TGTGCCACCAGCAGAGATCGATGGGCTGGCTACACCTTC
- TRBJ1-3 TRBV7-8 TRBD1 CASSLRDRGGNTIYF TGTGCCAGCAGCCTCCGGGACAGGGGTGGAAACACCATATATTTT
- TRBJ2-5 TRBV5-4 - CASSRTDQETQYF TGTGCCAGCAGCCGGACAGACCAAGAGACCCAGTACTTC
once TRBJ1-4 TRBV15 - CATSSGRTVGEKLFF TGTGCCACCAGTAGCGGGCGGACGGTGGGGGAAAAACTGTTTTTT
once TRBJ2-7 TRBV6-5 TRBD1 CASSYYFPGQGHEQYF TGTGCCAGCAGTTATTACTTTCCGGGACAGGGACACGAGCAGTACTTC
- TRBJ1-4 TRBV5-4 - CASSTQDSLNEKLFF TGTGCCAGCAGCACCCAGGACAGTCTCAATGAAAAACTGTTTTTT
- TRBJ2-1 TRBV5-1 TRBD2 CASRLGSGGAGEQFF TGCGCCAGCAGGTTAGGGAGCGGGGGGGCAGGTGAGCAGTTCTTC
once TRBJ2-7 TRBV28 TRBD2 CASRGEWLAGIYEQYF TGTGCCAGCAGGGGGGAGTGGCTAGCGGGGATCTACGAGCAGTACTTC
- TRBJ2-5 TRBV28 TRBD1 CASSGGQGARETQYF TGTGCCAGCAGTGGAGGACAGGGTGCGCGAGAGACCCAGTACTTC
- TRBJ2-1 TRBV5-1 TRBD2 CASSPDPTGTSGSHEQFF TGCGCCAGCAGCCCAGACCCTACTGGGACTAGCGGGAGTCATGAGCAGTTCTTC